This T cell receptor beta chain was recovered during a study of cytomegalovirus exposure and HLA in healthy donors. PCR primers comprised 60 Vbeta and 13 Jbeta primers. Only in-frame clones appear in the TCRdb table, and some are missing; sequencing was by immunoSEQ multiplex PCR. Recorded for this sample: around 50,000 clones. Concerning this clone: Its antigen remains unidentified.

The CDR3 loop spans 14 amino acids. Germline CDR1 ENHRY, CDR2 SYGVKD. Unmatched junction bases numbered 3, after V lost 6 bases and J lost 0 bases. General study findings and limits: In the analysis, some V segments, TRBV6-2 and TRBV6-3 included, were excluded as indistinguishable. With later analysis, a missense DCLRE1C variant became linked to TCR beta V- and J-gene trimming. According to the study, 180 or so TCR beta chains were cytomegalovirus-associated. A later analysis reported that several of the most significant clusters appeared to be linked to common viral pathogens, among them Epstein-Barr virus.

Sequencing was carried out using PBMCs. The chain couples TRBV10-3 to TRBJ2-3; TRBD2 matches at 7 bases. The TCR comes from a male donor in good health and CMV-seropositive. Here the CDR3 DNA reads TGTGCCATCAGAACAGCGGGGAGCACAGATACGCAGTATTTT. This codes for CAIRTAGSTDTQYF.